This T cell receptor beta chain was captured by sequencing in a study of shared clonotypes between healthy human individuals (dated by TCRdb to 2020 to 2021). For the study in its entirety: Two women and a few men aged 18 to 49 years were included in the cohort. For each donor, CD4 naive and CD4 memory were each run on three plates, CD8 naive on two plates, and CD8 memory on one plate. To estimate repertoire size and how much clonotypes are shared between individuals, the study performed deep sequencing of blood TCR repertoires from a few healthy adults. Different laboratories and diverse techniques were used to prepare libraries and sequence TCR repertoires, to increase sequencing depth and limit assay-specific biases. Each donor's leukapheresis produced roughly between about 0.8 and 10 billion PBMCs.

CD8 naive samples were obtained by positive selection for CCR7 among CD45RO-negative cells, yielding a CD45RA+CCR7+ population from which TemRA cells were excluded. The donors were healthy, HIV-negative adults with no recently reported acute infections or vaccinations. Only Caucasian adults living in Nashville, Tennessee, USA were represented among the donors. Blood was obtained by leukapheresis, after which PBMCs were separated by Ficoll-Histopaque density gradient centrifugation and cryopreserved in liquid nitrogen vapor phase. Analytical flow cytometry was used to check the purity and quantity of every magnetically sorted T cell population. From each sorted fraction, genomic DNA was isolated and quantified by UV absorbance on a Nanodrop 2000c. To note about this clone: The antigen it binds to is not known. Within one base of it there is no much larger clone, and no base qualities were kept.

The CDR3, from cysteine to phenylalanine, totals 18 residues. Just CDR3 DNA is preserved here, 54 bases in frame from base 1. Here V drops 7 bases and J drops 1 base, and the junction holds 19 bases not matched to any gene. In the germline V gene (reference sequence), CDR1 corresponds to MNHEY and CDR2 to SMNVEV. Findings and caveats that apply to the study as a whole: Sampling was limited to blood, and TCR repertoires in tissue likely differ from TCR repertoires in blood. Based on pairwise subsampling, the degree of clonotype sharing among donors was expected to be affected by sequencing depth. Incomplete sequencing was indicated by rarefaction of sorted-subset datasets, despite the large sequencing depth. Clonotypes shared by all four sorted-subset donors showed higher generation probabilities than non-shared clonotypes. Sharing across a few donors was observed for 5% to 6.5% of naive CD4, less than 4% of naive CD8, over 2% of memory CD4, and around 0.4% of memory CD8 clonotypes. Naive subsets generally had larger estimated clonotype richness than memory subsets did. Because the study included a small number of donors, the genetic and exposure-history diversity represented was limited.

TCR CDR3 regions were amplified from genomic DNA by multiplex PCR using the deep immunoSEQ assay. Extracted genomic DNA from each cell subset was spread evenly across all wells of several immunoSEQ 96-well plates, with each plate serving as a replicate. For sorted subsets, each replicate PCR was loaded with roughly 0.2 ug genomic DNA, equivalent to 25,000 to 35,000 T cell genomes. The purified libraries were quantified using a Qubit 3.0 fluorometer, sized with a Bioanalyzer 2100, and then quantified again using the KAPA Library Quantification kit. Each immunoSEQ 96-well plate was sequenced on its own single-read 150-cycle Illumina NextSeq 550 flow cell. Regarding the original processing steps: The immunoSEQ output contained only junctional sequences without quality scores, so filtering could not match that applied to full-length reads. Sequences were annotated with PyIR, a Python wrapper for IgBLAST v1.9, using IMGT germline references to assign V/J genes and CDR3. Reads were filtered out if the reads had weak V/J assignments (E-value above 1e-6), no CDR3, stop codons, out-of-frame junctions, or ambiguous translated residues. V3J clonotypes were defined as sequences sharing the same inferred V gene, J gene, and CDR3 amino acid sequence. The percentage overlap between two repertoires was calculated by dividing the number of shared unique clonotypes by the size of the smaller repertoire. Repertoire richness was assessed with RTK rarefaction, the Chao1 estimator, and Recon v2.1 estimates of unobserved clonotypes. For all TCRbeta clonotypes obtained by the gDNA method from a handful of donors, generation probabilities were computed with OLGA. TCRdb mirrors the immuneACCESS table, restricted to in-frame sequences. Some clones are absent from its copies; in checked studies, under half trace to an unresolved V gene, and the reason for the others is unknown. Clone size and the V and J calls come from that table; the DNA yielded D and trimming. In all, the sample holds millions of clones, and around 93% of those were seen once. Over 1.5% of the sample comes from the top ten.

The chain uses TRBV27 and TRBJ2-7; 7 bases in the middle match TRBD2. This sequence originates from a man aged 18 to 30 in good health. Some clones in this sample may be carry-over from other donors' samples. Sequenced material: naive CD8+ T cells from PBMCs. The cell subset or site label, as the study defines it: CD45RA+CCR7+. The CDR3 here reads CASTLPTREGPRSYEQYF. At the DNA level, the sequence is TGTGCCAGCACCCTCCCGACGAGGGAGGGACCAAGGTCCTACGAGCAGTACTTC.